The 13 T cell receptor beta chains given below trace back to one sample, sequenced in a study of blood T cells in healthy people across ages. Using a J-beta primer mix together with a sample-barcoded 5' primer, a second PCR was run for about 6 to 11 cycles. TCRdb itself ran the 5' RACE reads through MiXCR, one entry per CDR3 protein. The sample records 1.5 million to 2 million distinct CDR3 sequences, 49% being singletons. The sequenced sample was blood. Receptors originate from a woman between 40 and 55 years old in good health.

This chain uses TRBV20-1 with TRBJ2-5, with D tentatively TRBD2 (5 bases). Trimming pared 1 base from V and 5 bases from J, leaving 14 bases between. The CDR3 is 14 residues long. CDR1 and CDR2 from the germline V gene are DFQATT and SNEGSKA (reference sequence). Written as DNA, the CDR3 is TGCAGTGCTAGAGTACCTAACAGAGGGGAGACCCAGTACTTC. It specifies CSARVPNRGETQYF.

V usage is TRBV6-2 or TRBV6-3 and J usage is TRBJ2-5; 8 bases line up with TRBD1. V shed 6 bases, J shed 4 bases, and the junction held 10 bases outside the gene matches. The CDR3 spans 15 residues. Germline V lookup: CDR1 MNHEY, CDR2 SVGEGT. The CDR3 loop reads CASSRTQGARETQYF. The CDR3 region has the DNA TGTGCCAGCAGCCGGACGCAGGGGGCGAGAGAGACCCAGTACTTC.

The gene calls are TRBV6-5 and TRBJ2-5; D is uncertain. With 4 bases removed from V and 5 bases from J, the gap between germline ends came to 11 bases. Per germline, CDR1 MNHEY and CDR2 SVGAGI. The CDR3 sequence is 13 residues long. CDR3 DNA: TGTGCCAGCAGTTTCAGACAAAGGGAGACCCAGTACTTC. Amino acid sequence: CASSFRQRETQYF.

The chain has TRBV20-1 and TRBJ1-4; possible D gene TRBD1, 5 bases. The V end lost 0 bases, the J end lost 8 bases, and 16 bases lay between the germline ends. This CDR3 has 15 amino acids. Germline V lookup: CDR1 DFQATT, CDR2 SNEGSKA (reference sequence). In DNA, the CDR3 is TGCAGTGCTAGAGATATTTTGCAGGGAGAGGAAAAACTGTTTTTT. The encoded protein is CSARDILQGEEKLFF.

The chain recombines TRBV6-5 with TRBJ1-4; unclear D gene. Trimming pared 7 bases from V and 8 bases from J, leaving 17 bases between. The CDR3 runs to 14 residues. Germline loops: CDR1 MNHEY, CDR2 SVGAGI. The CDR3 sequence: CASTTWTDKEKLFF. DNA for the CDR3: TGTGCCAGCACCACGTGGACCGATAAGGAAAAACTGTTTTTT.

The chain employs TRBV5-5 and TRBJ1-4, with TRBD1 as a possible D gene (5 bases). Trimming stripped 6 bases from V and 0 bases from J, with 21 bases between. The CDR3 sequence is 18 residues long. The germline CDR1 and CDR2 sequences are SGHKS and YYEKEE (reference sequence). In DNA form, the CDR3 reads TGTGCCAGCAACCCATCGATGTCATGGGGGGCAACTAATGAAAAACTGTTTTTT. It specifies CASNPSMSWGATNEKLFF.

This clonotype has only a few counts. The chain uses TRBV7-2 and TRBJ2-3; possible D gene TRBD2, 6 bases. CDR1 is SGHTA and CDR2 is FQGNSA in the germline V gene. The germline V and J ends were trimmed by 10 bases and 0 bases, with 14 bases remaining between them. This CDR3 comprises 14 residues. CDR3 region: CATEEGRSTDTQYF. In DNA form, the CDR3 reads TGTGCCACCGAGGAGGGTAGAAGCACAGATACGCAGTATTTT.

The chain recombines TRBV6-5 with TRBJ2-5; tentatively, D is TRBD1 (6 bases). Between the trimmed V and J ends, which lost 5 bases and 4 bases, there was a span of 20 bases. The CDR3 consists of 16 residues. In germline, CDR1 is MNHEY, CDR2 SVGAGI. As DNA, the CDR3 is TGTGCCAGCAGTAAGAGGACAGTAGTGTCCCGAGAGACCCAGTACTTC. This translates into CASSKRTVVSRETQYF.

The chain recombines TRBV20-1 with TRBJ1-2; D may be TRBD1 (6 bases). CDR3 length: 15 residues. V gave up 4 bases and J gave up 3 bases, with 18 bases separating them. CDR1 is DFQATT and CDR2 is SNEGSKA in the germline V gene (reference sequence). The CDR3 loop reads CSANDRRSPDYGYTF. The CDR3, as DNA: TGCAGTGCTAATGACAGGCGCTCACCCGACTATGGCTACACCTTC.

The chain recombines TRBV6-2 or TRBV6-3 with TRBJ2-3; D call uncertain. The germline CDR1 and CDR2 sequences are MNHEY and SVGEGT. CDR3 length equals 16 residues. Trimming removed 6 bases from V and 0 bases from J, with 16 bases in between. CDR3 in amino acids: CASSATLGVSTDTQYF. The CDR3 nucleotides are TGTGCCAGCAGCGCCACTCTTGGCGTTAGCACAGATACGCAGTATTTT.

V and J are TRBV7-8 and TRBJ2-7; 9 bases align to TRBD1. The CDR3 loop spans 17 amino acids. V lost 2 bases, J lost 5 bases, and 13 bases stayed unmatched. Per germline, CDR1 SGHVS and CDR2 FQNEAQ. The CDR3 loop reads CASSLILSGQGYNEQYF. CDR3 nucleotides: TGTGCCAGCAGCTTAATCCTTTCTGGACAGGGGTACAACGAGCAGTACTTC.

The chain is built from TRBV11-2 and TRBJ2-1; D call uncertain. V lost 2 bases and J lost 12, with 11 bases in between. The CDR3 runs to 12 residues. Per germline, CDR1 SGHAT and CDR2 FQNNGV. The CDR3 spells CASSLFSARQFF. In nucleotides, the CDR3 is TGTGCCAGCAGCTTATTCTCGGCAAGGCAGTTCTTC.

This clonotype was observed a handful of times. This chain uses TRBV6-2 or TRBV6-3 with TRBJ2-1; D ambiguous. V was clipped by 6 bases and J by 4 bases, with 10 bases between them. The CDR3 is 13 amino acids. Germline values: CDR1 MNHEY, CDR2 SVGEGT. CDR3 amino acids: CASREPTYNEQFF. The DNA of the CDR3 is TGTGCCAGCAGAGAACCCACATACAATGAGCAGTTCTTC.